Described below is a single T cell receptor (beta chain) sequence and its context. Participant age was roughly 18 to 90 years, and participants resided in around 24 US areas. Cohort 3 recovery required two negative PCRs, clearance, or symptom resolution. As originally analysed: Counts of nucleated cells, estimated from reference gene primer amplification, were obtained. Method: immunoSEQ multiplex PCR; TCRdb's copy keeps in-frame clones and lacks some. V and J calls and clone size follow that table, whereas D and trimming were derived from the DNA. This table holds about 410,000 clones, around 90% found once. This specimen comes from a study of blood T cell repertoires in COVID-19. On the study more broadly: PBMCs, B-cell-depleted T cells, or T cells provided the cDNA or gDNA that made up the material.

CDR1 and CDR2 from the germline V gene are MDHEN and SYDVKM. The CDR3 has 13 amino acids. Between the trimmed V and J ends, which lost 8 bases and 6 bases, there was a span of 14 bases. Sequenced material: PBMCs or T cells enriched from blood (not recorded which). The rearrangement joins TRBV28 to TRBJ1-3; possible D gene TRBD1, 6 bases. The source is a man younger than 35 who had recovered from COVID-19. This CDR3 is CASCGQGLNTIYF. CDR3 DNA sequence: TGTGCCAGCTGTGGGCAGGGGCTAAACACCATATATTTT.